The 29 T cell receptor beta chains in this list originate from one sample, sequenced in a study of T cells after yellow fever vaccination. One entry per CDR3 protein results from TCRdb running MiXCR on the 5' RACE reads. The sample has about 580,000 distinct CDR3 sequences, around 16% seen once. The material sequenced was PBMCs, taken about 5 days after the first yellow fever vaccination. These receptors were collected from a man in his late teens or twenties who received the YFV17D yellow fever vaccine.

The genes are TRBV5-1 and TRBJ2-1, with D hard to call. Trimming pared 2 bases from V and 7 bases from J, leaving 22 bases between. This CDR3 has 17 residues. Germline CDR1 SGHRS, CDR2 YFSETQ. The CDR3 protein is CASSFPEGRIELNEQFF. As DNA, the CDR3 is TGCGCCAGCAGCTTCCCAGAAGGACGGATCGAACTTAATGAGCAGTTCTTC.

CDR3 DNA sequence: TGTGCCAGCAGCGGACAGGACGGCACTGAAGCTTTCTTT. Encoded protein: CASSGQDGTEAFF. The chain has TRBV7-9 and TRBJ1-1, with 7 bases that match TRBD1. The CDR3 consists of 13 residues. Germline V gene sequence: CDR1 SEHNR, CDR2 FQNEAQ (reference sequence). V was clipped by 5 bases and J by 4 bases; unmatched bases: 4.

This clonotype was observed a handful of times. The chain recombines TRBV10-3 with TRBJ2-7; unclear D gene. The V gene lost 6 bases and the J gene lost 5 bases, with 14 bases spanning the gap. This CDR3 is built from 13 residues. In germline, CDR1 is ENHRY, CDR2 SYGVKD. Here the CDR3 DNA reads TGTGCCATCAGAAGAACTGGGGAACACGAGCAGTACTTC. This translates into CAIRRTGEHEQYF.

This clonotype was recorded at least ten times. V usage is TRBV20-1 and J usage is TRBJ2-2; D is possibly TRBD1 (6 bases). Trimming left V 3 bases short and J 4 bases short, with 12 bases between. This CDR3 has 14 amino acids. CDR1 DFQATT and CDR2 SNEGSKA come from the germline V gene (reference sequence). The CDR3 nucleotides read TGCAGTGCTAGTAAACAGGGTGGCACCGGGGAGCTGTTTTTT. Translated, it gives CSASKQGGTGELFF.

This sequence joins TRBV7-2 and TRBJ1-4; TRBD1 might be the D (5 bases). V gave up 0 bases and J gave up 10 bases, with 12 bases separating them. This CDR3 contains 14 residues. CDR1 and CDR2 from the germline V gene are SGHTA and FQGNSA. CDR3 bases: TGTGCCAGCAGCTTAGCCGGGCGGGGGGGAAAACTGTTTTTT. Its translation: CASSLAGRGGKLFF.

The V and J genes are TRBV5-1 and TRBJ2-7; 11 positions agree with TRBD1. CDR1 and CDR2 (germline): SGHRS, YFSETQ. With V trimmed by 5 bases and J by 3 bases, 7 bases remained unmatched. This CDR3 has 15 amino acids. CDR3 sequence (DNA): TGCGCCAGCAGGTCGGGACAGGGGGGCTACTACGAGCAGTACTTC. Protein: CASRSGQGGYYEQYF.

A few counts support this clonotype. The chain joins TRBV4-3 to TRBJ2-3; the match to TRBD2 covers 15 bases. The V gene's germline CDR1 is LGHNA and CDR2 YSLEER. CDR3 length: 18 residues. The V and J ends lost 0 bases and 5 bases, in that order; junction bases with no gene match: 6. CDR3 amino acids: CASSQDTRGLAGGDTQYF. The CDR3 DNA follows: TGCGCCAGCAGCCAAGATACGAGGGGACTAGCGGGAGGAGATACGCAGTATTTT.

The chain links TRBV7-6 to TRBJ2-7; D gene unclear. This CDR3 comprises 14 residues. Trimming shortened V by 3 bases and J by 2 bases, and 11 bases separated the two germline ends. Germline loops: CDR1 SGHVS, CDR2 FNYEAQ. The DNA of the CDR3 is TGTGCCAGCAGCTTCGCCGGGCCACCCTACGAGCAGTACTTC. It codes for CASSFAGPPYEQYF.

In this sample, this clonotype turned up a few times. CDR3 sequence (DNA): TGTGCCAGCAGTTACCAGATGAACACTGAAGCTTTCTTT. Its translation: CASSYQMNTEAFF. J is TRBJ1-1 and V is TRBV6-2 or TRBV6-3; no clear D gene. Trimming removed 2 bases from V and 0 bases from J, with 4 bases in between. The V gene's germline CDR1 is MNHEY and CDR2 SVGEGT. This CDR3 has 13 amino acids.

The rearrangement uses TRBV6-1 and TRBJ2-1; D is unresolved. The CDR3 spans 14 residues. V was cut by 6 bases and J by 3 bases, with 12 bases left in between. Germline V gives CDR1 MNHNS, CDR2 SASEGT. The CDR3 loop is CASRTLDSYNEQFF. The CDR3 DNA reads as TGTGCCAGCAGGACCTTGGATAGCTACAATGAGCAGTTCTTC.

The CDR3 DNA is TGTGCCAGCAGTTTGGGGGGTTGGTCTGGAAACACCATATATTTT. Its translation: CASSLGGWSGNTIYF. The V call is TRBV6-5, the J call TRBJ1-3; D perhaps matches TRBD1 (5 bases). CDR1 and CDR2 from the germline V gene are MNHEY and SVGAGI. The CDR3 has 15 residues. V shed 4 bases and J shed 1 base, with 11 bases lying between them.

This clonotype was observed a few times. The chain is built from TRBV18 and TRBJ2-7, with 7 bases that match TRBD1. The germline CDR1 and CDR2 sequences are KGHSH and LQKENI. The CDR3 has 15 amino acids. V shed 1 base and J 6 bases; nucleotides not matched to a gene: 9. The CDR3 sequence: CASSPQGYRGSEQYF. The DNA of the CDR3 is TGTGCCAGCTCACCACAGGGGTACAGGGGATCCGAGCAGTACTTC. Filled out from reference TRBV18 and TRBJ2-7, the complete variable domain reads NAGVMQNPRHLVRRRGQEARLRCSPMKGHSHVYWYRQLPEEGLKFMVYLQKENIIDESGMPKERFSAEFPKEGPSILRIQQVVRGDSAAYFCASSPQGYRGSEQYFGPGTRLTVT.

This clonotype was picked up a small number of times. The rearrangement joins TRBV5-6 to TRBJ2-3; tentatively, D is TRBD2 (7 bases). CDR3 length equals 16 residues. The V end lost 4 bases, the J end lost 3 bases, and 18 bases lay between the germline ends. CDR1 and CDR2 (germline): SGHDT, YYEEEE. The CDR3 sequence is CASSHQFGGATDTQYF. In nucleotides, the CDR3 is TGTGCCAGCAGCCACCAGTTTGGGGGGGCTACAGATACGCAGTATTTT.

The chain employs TRBV20-1 and TRBJ2-5, with D possibly TRBD1 on 6 matching bases. The CDR3 loop spans 15 amino acids. CDR1 and CDR2 (germline): DFQATT, SNEGSKA (reference sequence). The ends were cut back, 0 bases at V and 8 bases at J, with 19 bases in the middle. The CDR3 nucleotides are TGCAGTGCTAGAGATTTTGCGCGGGTTGGGGGCACCCAGTACTTC. Translating gives CSARDFARVGGTQYF.

The genes are TRBV4-3 and TRBJ2-7; a possible D gene is TRBD2 (5 bases). Trimming removed 1 base at V and 6 bases at J, with 13 bases between. Germline lookup yields CDR1 LGHNA and CDR2 YSLEER. This CDR3 is 14 amino acids long. CDR3 nucleotides: TGCGCCAGCAGCCAAGCCGGGGTCCAATCCGAGCAGTACTTC. Translated, it gives CASSQAGVQSEQYF.

The chain uses TRBV14 and TRBJ2-7; TRBD2 is a possible D gene (6 bases). CDR3 length: 15 amino acids. Germline V CDR1 and CDR2: SGHDN, FVKESK. Trimming shortened V by 4 bases and J by 3 bases, and 16 bases separated the two germline ends. The CDR3 DNA reads TGTGCCAGCAGCCGGACTACAAGTTATAACTACGAGCAGTACTTC. This codes for CASSRTTSYNYEQYF.

The V call is TRBV20-1, the J call TRBJ2-7; no clear D gene. Deletions cut 4 bases from V and 2 bases from J, with 12 bases between. CDR1 and CDR2 from the germline V gene are DFQATT and SNEGSKA (reference sequence). The CDR3 has 13 residues. CDR3 DNA sequence: TGCAGTGCTATCGGCCCAGAAGCCTACGAGCAGTACGTC. Residues: CSAIGPEAYEQYV.

V and J are TRBV4-3 and TRBJ2-1; D gene ambiguous. Germline loops: CDR1 LGHNA, CDR2 YSLEER. The CDR3 totals 16 residues. V lost 0 bases and J 4 bases, leaving 13 bases between the germline ends. CDR3 loop: CASSQEKGGSYNEQFF. CDR3 nucleotide sequence: TGCGCCAGCAGCCAAGAGAAGGGTGGTTCTTACAATGAGCAGTTCTTC.

The rearrangement links TRBV11-2 to TRBJ1-1; unclear D gene. In germline, CDR1 is SGHAT, CDR2 FQNNGV. This CDR3 is built from 15 residues. V lost 5 bases to trimming and J lost 4 bases, with 17 bases between them. The CDR3 DNA sequence: TGTGCCAGCAGCCCCTCAGGAGGGTACGGCACTGAAGCTTTCTTT. Protein sequence: CASSPSGGYGTEAFF.

This clonotype was found a few times. At one of its ends the junction is not consistent with the germline gene, which may arise from a read error. The chain couples TRBV5-1 to TRBJ2-2; no definite D call. The CDR3 has 12 amino acids. CDR1 is SGHRS and CDR2 is YFSETQ in the germline V gene. The DNA of the CDR3 is TGTGCCAGCAGCTTCTTCACCGGGGAGCTGTTTTTT. Translating it yields CASSFFTGELFF.

The chain carries TRBV28 and TRBJ2-5, with TRBD1 as a possible D gene (5 bases). CDR1 MDHEN and CDR2 SYDVKM come from the germline V gene. V was shortened by 4 bases and J by 0 bases, with 9 bases between the two germline ends. The CDR3 is 14 amino acids. In DNA form, the CDR3 reads TGTGCCAGCAGTTCTGCAGGGTACCAAGAGACCCAGTACTTC. The encoded protein is CASSSAGYQETQYF.

The sample holds a few counts of this clonotype. The chain combines TRBV15 with TRBJ1-6, with D perhaps matching TRBD1 (5 bases). The CDR3 is 16 amino acids. Trimming pared 0 bases from V and 7 bases from J, leaving 13 bases between. Germline CDR1 LNHNV, CDR2 YYDKDF (reference sequence). The CDR3: CATSRELGGGNSPLHF. CDR3 DNA: TGTGCCACCAGCAGAGAGTTGGGGGGTGGGAATTCACCCCTCCACTTT.

The chain couples TRBV29-1 to TRBJ1-1; D is unresolved. The germline gives CDR1 SQVTM, CDR2 ANQGSEA. The V gene lost 5 bases and the J gene lost 5 bases, with 12 bases spanning the gap. The CDR3 spans 12 residues. CDR3 sequence (DNA): TGCAGCGTTTCTCGACTACAGACTGAAGCTTTCTTT. This gives the protein CSVSRLQTEAFF.

This chain joins TRBV5-1 and TRBJ2-5; tentatively, D is TRBD1 or TRBD2 (6 bases each). Trimming shortened V by 0 bases and J by 5 bases, and 14 bases separated the two germline ends. This CDR3 has 15 residues. CDR1 is SGHRS, CDR2 YFSETQ, per germline. DNA of the CDR3: TGCGCCAGCAGCTTGGAATCCGGGGGCAGGGAGACCCAGTACTTC. Amino acids: CASSLESGGRETQYF.

This clonotype appeared many times. The gene calls are TRBV5-1 and TRBJ2-5; no clear D. Germline CDR1 SGHRS, CDR2 YFSETQ. V was trimmed by 0 bases and J by 3 bases, leaving 9 bases between them. This CDR3 region has 14 residues. The CDR3 region is CASSLAMGEETQYF. CDR3 nucleotides: TGCGCCAGCAGCTTGGCAATGGGTGAAGAGACCCAGTACTTC.

This clonotype was observed a few times. The chain carries TRBV9 and TRBJ1-1, with a weak D call TRBD1 (6 bases). This CDR3 contains 16 residues. Germline V gene lookup returns CDR1 SGDLS and CDR2 YYNGEE. V gave up 4 bases and J gave up 2 bases, with 18 bases separating them. The CDR3, as DNA: TGTGCCAGCAGCCCCCACAGCGGTGGGACAAACACTGAAGCTTTCTTT. Translation: CASSPHSGGTNTEAFF.

This chain connects TRBV30 to TRBJ1-2; a weak D match, TRBD1 (5 bases). CDR1 is GTSNPN, CDR2 SVGIG, per germline (reference sequence). The ends were cut back, 3 bases at V and 3 bases at J, with 23 bases in the middle. The CDR3 is 17 residues long. CDR3 DNA sequence: TGTGCCTGGAGGGGAGGTCAGGGTCCGATCCAGTACTATGGCTACACCTTC. It specifies CAWRGGQGPIQYYGYTF.

This clonotype has only a few counts. The V and J genes are TRBV12-3 or TRBV12-4 and TRBJ2-1; 7 bases agree with TRBD1. The CDR3 extends over 15 amino acids. V shed 5 bases, J shed 5 bases, and the junction held 9 bases outside the gene matches. The CDR3 region is CASSEAGTENNEQFF. The CDR3 DNA reads TGTGCCAGCAGTGAAGCCGGGACAGAAAACAATGAGCAGTTCTTC.

The chain carries TRBV9 and TRBJ2-5, with no clear D. This CDR3 contains 12 residues. Germline V gene sequence: CDR1 SGDLS, CDR2 YYNGEE. Trimming took 0 bases from V and 4 from J, leaving 4 bases between them. The chain's CDR3 is CASSVEGETQYF. The CDR3 DNA reads as TGTGCCAGCAGCGTAGAGGGAGAGACCCAGTACTTC. Looking up the rest from reference TRBV9 and TRBJ2-5 gives the full variable domain: DSGVTQTPKHLITATGQRVTLRCSPRSGDLSVYWYQQSLDQGLQFLIQYYNGEERAKGNILERFSAQQFPDLHSELNLSSLELGDSALYFCASSVEGETQYFGPGTRLLVL.